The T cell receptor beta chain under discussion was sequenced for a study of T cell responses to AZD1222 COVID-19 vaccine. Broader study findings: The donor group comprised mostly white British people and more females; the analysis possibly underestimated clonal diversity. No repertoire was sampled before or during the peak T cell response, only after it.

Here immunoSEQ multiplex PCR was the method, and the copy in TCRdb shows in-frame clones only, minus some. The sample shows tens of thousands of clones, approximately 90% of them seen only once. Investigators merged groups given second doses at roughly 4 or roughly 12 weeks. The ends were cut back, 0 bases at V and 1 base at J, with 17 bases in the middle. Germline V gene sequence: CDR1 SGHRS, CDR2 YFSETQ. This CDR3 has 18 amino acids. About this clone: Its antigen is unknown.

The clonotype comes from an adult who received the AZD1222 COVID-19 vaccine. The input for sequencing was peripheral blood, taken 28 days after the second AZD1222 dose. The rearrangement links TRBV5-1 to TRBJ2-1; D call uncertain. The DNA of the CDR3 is TGCGCCAGCAGCTTGGCAAATTTACAGCGTCCTTCCTACAATGAGCAGTTCTTC. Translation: CASSLANLQRPSYNEQFF.